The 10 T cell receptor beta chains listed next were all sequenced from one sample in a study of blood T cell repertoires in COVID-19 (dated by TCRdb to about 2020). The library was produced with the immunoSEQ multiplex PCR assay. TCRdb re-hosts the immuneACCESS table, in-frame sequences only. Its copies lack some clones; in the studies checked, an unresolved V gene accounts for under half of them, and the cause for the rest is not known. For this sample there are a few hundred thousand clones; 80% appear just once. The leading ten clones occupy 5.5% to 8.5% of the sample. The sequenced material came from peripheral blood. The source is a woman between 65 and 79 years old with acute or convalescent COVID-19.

The CDR3 reads CASSSGATEAFF. CDR3 sequence (DNA): TGTGCCAGCAGTTCAGGGGCCACTGAAGCTTTCTTT. The V call is TRBV6-5, the J call TRBJ1-1; TRBD1 is a possible D gene (6 bases). The CDR3 covers 12 residues. Looked up from germline, CDR1 is MNHEY and CDR2 is SVGAGI. The V and J ends lost 4 bases and 4 bases respectively, with 7 bases between them.

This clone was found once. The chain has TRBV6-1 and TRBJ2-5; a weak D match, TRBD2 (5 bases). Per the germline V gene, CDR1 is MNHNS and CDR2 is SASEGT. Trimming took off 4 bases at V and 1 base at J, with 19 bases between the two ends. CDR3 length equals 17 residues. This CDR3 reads CASSGTPTDPGQETQYF. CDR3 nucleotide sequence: TGTGCCAGCAGTGGGACTCCCACCGACCCGGGCCAAGAGACCCAGTACTTC.

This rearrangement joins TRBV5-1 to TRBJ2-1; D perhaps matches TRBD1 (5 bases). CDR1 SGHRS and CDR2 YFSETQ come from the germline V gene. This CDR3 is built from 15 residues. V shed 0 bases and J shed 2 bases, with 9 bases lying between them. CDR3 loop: CASSLEGVAYNEQFF. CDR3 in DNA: TGCGCCAGCAGCTTGGAAGGGGTAGCCTACAATGAGCAGTTCTTC.

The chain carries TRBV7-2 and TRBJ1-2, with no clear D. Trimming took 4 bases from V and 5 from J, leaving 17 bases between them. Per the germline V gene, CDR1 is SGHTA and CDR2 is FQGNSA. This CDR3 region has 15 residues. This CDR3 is CASSSTGGSWYGYTF. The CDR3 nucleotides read TGTGCCAGCAGCTCCACCGGAGGAAGCTGGTATGGCTACACCTTC.

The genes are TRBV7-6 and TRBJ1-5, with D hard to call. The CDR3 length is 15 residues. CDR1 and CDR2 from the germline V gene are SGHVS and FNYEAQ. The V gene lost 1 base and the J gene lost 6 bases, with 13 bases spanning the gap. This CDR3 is CASSLGMEGSQPQHF. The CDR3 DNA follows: TGTGCCAGCAGCTTAGGTATGGAGGGAAGTCAGCCCCAGCATTTT.

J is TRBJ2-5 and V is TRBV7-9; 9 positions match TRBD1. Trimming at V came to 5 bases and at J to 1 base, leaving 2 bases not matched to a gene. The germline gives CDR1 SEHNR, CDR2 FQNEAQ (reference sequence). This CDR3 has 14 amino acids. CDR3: CASSHRGLQETQYF. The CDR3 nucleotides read TGTGCCAGCAGCCACAGGGGGCTCCAAGAGACCCAGTACTTC.

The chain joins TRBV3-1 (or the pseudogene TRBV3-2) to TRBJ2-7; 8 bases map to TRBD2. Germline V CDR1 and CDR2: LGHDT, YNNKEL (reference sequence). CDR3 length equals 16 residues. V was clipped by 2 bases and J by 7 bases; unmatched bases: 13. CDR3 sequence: CASSQSRPSGPGEQYF. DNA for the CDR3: TGTGCCAGCAGCCAAAGTAGGCCTAGCGGGCCGGGGGAGCAGTACTTC.

CDR3 residues: CATSDSPGQGIHAEAFF. The DNA for the CDR3 is TGTGCCACCAGTGATTCGCCGGGACAGGGCATTCACGCTGAAGCTTTCTTT. This rearrangement joins TRBV24-1 to TRBJ1-1; TRBD1 aligns across 9 bases. J gave up 6 bases and V 2 bases, and 12 bases lay outside the gene matches. CDR1 KGHDR and CDR2 SFDVKD come from the germline V gene. There are 17 residues in the CDR3.

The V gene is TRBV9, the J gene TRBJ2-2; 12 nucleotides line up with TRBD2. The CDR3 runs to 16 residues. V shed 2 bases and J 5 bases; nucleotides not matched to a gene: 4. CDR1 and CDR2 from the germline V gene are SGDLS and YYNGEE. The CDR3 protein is CASSVGLAGGTGELFF. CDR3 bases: TGTGCCAGCAGCGTTGGGCTAGCGGGGGGGACCGGGGAGCTGTTTTTT.

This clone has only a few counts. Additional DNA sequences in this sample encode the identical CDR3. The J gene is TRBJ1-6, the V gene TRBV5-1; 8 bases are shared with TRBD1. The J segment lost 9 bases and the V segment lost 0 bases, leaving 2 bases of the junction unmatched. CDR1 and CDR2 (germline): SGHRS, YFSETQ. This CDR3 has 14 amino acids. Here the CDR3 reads CASSLVTGGSPLHF. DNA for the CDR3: TGCGCCAGCAGCTTGGTTACAGGGGGTTCACCCCTCCACTTT.